A single sample gave rise to the 3 T cell receptor beta chains below, sequenced in a study of blood T cell repertoires in COVID-19. The method was immunoSEQ multiplex PCR; TCRdb's version includes in-frame clones alone and lacks a portion of them. The table lists roughly 280,000 clones, 70% to 90% of them singletons. Sample: peripheral blood. Receptors originate from a woman aged 70-85 years with acute or convalescent COVID-19.

The V gene is TRBV6-1, the J gene TRBJ2-4, with TRBD1 as a possible D gene (5 bases). CDR3 length: 19 amino acids. Germline CDR1 MNHNS, CDR2 SASEGT. The germline V and J ends were trimmed by 2 bases and 0 bases, with 20 bases remaining between them. In nucleotides, the CDR3 is TGTGCCAGCAGTGAAAGGGCGCCAGGGCTGGCCATAGCCAAAAACATTCAGTACTTC. Amino acids: CASSERAPGLAIAKNIQYF.

The chain joins TRBV5-1 to TRBJ1-6, with D unclear. The CDR3 runs to 15 residues. Trimming pared 4 bases from V and 5 bases from J, leaving 13 bases between. CDR1 is SGHRS and CDR2 is YFSETQ in the germline V gene. This CDR3 is CASSPTRSNNSPLHF. CDR3 coding DNA: TGCGCCAGCAGCCCGACAAGATCCAATAATTCACCCCTCCACTTT.

The chain couples TRBV6-8 to TRBJ2-2; 9 bases fit TRBD1. V gave up 3 bases and J gave up 8 bases; unmatched junction bases: 10. The V gene's germline CDR1 is MNHGY and CDR2 SAAAGT. The CDR3 spans 16 residues. DNA for the CDR3: TGTGCCAGCAGTTATGGACAGGGGTGGGTCCTTGGGGAGCTGTTTTTT. This translates into CASSYGQGWVLGELFF.